This record looks at one T cell receptor (beta chain) sequence and its context. Its antigen remains unknown. Researchers ran the PCR with 60 Vbeta and 13 Jbeta primers. Clones were sequenced by immunoSEQ multiplex PCR, and TCRdb holds only the in-frame ones, with some missing. The sample has about 150,000 clones, nearly 10% seen once. The data stem from a study of cytomegalovirus exposure and HLA in healthy donors. Trimming cost V 4 bases and J 4 bases; bases outside gene matches: 7. Germline loops: CDR1 SGDLS, CDR2 YYNGEE. The CDR3 has 14 amino acids. Whole-study results and caveats: Within an earlier analysis, most TCR beta V segments proved productive either about 90% or about 30% of the time.

The rearrangement joins TRBV9 to TRBJ2-5, with TRBD2 matching 7 bases. The TCR was taken from a man over 45 in good health and CMV-seronegative. The specimen was PBMCs. The CDR3 bases are TGTGCCAGCAGCCCCCTCGGCGGGAGAGAGACCCAGTACTTC. It yields the protein CASSPLGGRETQYF.